This T cell receptor beta chain was captured by sequencing in a study of CD8 T cells in ankylosing spondylitis (dated by TCRdb to about 2017). For context, the study as a whole: The study set out to find disease-linked TCR variants by profiling T cell receptor beta repertoires in ankylosing spondylitis patients and healthy donors. The full study cohort comprised 20 to 30 ankylosing spondylitis patients and roughly 100 healthy donors. Peripheral blood samples were taken, and synovial fluid was additionally collected from ankylosing spondylitis patients. Points the paper makes about the study in general: Some motif variants were previously reported in synovial fluid and blood of reactive arthritis patients, suggesting common disease-initiation mechanisms. The disease-linked clones were reported to be significantly enriched in matched synovial fluid samples from ankylosing spondylitis patients. The disease-linked clones had a CD8+ phenotype and were found at relatively low frequencies in peripheral blood. Blood from ankylosing spondylitis patients appeared to be characterized by a TCR beta motif made up of about 8 highly homologous amino acid variants.

The sequencer was an Illumina HiSeq 2500. TCR beta libraries were prepared by quantitative 5'-RACE with molecular barcodes. In the source study's methods: A new computational method based on a probabilistic model of VDJ rearrangement was used to identify disease-linked TCR variants. Using fastp trimming at Q25 and MiXCR clonotype assembly, TCRdb reanalyzed the public sequencing data and kept in-frame beta chains. Every distinct CDR3 protein forms one entry, paired with its most common genes and DNA. The V and J calls here are based on TCRdb, not the publication. A total of about 25,000 distinct CDR3 sequences appear in this sample, under 3% of them only once. About 7.8% of the sample rests with the top ten. This clonotype was observed many times. No antigen is known for it. Base quality data are lacking; no much larger clone is found one base away. Sequenced: blood, either unsorted or a sorted T cell fraction (not recorded which). The receptor was derived from a female donor with ankylosing spondylitis or in good health (not recorded which).

The nucleotides are TGTGCCAGCAGCCCCCGGGGCGGGGACTACAATGAGCAGTTCTTC. This gives the protein CASSPRGGDYNEQFF. The rearrangement combines TRBV9 with TRBJ2-1, with TRBD2 as a weak D call on 6 bases. The germline V gene sets CDR1 to SGDLS and CDR2 to YYNGEE. V drops 4 bases and J drops 3 bases, leaving 14 bases in between. From the cysteine up to the phenylalanine, the CDR3 has a length of 15 residues. Only CDR3 DNA is held: 45 bases, read in frame from base 1.